This T cell receptor (beta chain) emerged from a study of T-cell reconstitution after alpha-beta-depleted transplantation in children. The table lists this clonotype with a few counts. Preparation of the TCRbeta library involved a method that used unique molecular identifiers. From the PCR reads, TCRdb called clonotypes with MiXCR, one entry per CDR3 protein. The table has about 980,000 distinct CDR3 sequences, roughly 29% seen once. Specimen: PBMCs, mostly from graft donor cells, collected 360 days after TCRalphabeta/CD19-depleted stem cell transplant. The clonotype originates from a boy under two years old who had a stem cell transplant for SCID, so the T cells may come from the graft donor.

The CDR3 region is CASSLPDSSSTDTQYF. The CDR3 nucleotides are TGCGCCAGCAGCCTACCGGACTCTTCTAGCACAGATACGCAGTATTTT. The gene calls are TRBV4-1 and TRBJ2-3, with D tentatively TRBD2 (5 bases). Germline-derived CDR1 and CDR2 are MGHRA and YSYEKL. The CDR3 loop spans 16 amino acids. Between the trimmed V and J ends, which lost 4 bases and 0 bases, there was a span of 14 bases.